This entry lists 4 T cell receptor beta chains sequenced from one sample in a study of blood T cell repertoires in COVID-19 (dated by TCRdb to the early 2020s). Receptor libraries were prepared by the immunoSEQ multiplex PCR assay. This is the immuneACCESS table as TCRdb keeps it, with only in-frame sequences that have V and J called. A part of the clones is gone; compared with another copy, unresolved V genes explain less than half, and the rest is unexplained. Here the sample has hundreds of thousands of clones; 75% to 90% occur a single time. Together, the top ten hold under 20% of the sample. The sequenced sample was PBMCs or T cells enriched from blood (not recorded which). The receptors originated from a man aged 40-49 years who had recovered from COVID-19.

The genes are TRBV25-1 and TRBJ1-5, with D possibly being TRBD1 (5 bases). Trimming took 5 bases from V and 7 from J, leaving 12 bases between them. Germline CDR1 MGHDK, CDR2 SYGVNS. The CDR3 consists of 13 residues. In nucleotides, the CDR3 is TGTGCCAGCAGTAGGGCGGGGGAACAGCCCCAGCATTTT. Translation gives CASSRAGEQPQHF.

The chain employs TRBV7-3 and TRBJ2-1; D might be TRBD1 (6 bases). The CDR3 is 14 amino acids. V lost 6 bases, J lost 6 bases, and 15 bases lay in between. Germline V gene sequence: CDR1 SGHTA, CDR2 FQGTGA. The CDR3 region is CASSTGLIANEQFF. For the CDR3, the DNA is TGTGCCAGCAGTACAGGGTTAATCGCCAATGAGCAGTTCTTC.

V usage is TRBV19 and J usage is TRBJ2-1; D remains ambiguous. The CDR3 is 14 amino acids. Trimming took off 0 bases at V and 0 bases at J, with 3 bases between the two ends. CDR1 is LNHDA, CDR2 SQIVND, per germline (reference sequence). CDR3 sequence (DNA): TGTGCCAGTAGTATAGAGAGCTCCTACAATGAGCAGTTCTTC. Amino acids: CASSIESSYNEQFF.

This clone has a single count. The genes are TRBV5-6 and TRBJ2-5; 13 nucleotides line up with TRBD2. The CDR3 is made up of 16 amino acids. V trimming: 0 bases; J trimming: 5 bases; junction bases outside the gene matches: 4. The germline CDR1 and CDR2 sequences are SGHDT and YYEEEE. The CDR3 DNA sequence: TGTGCCAGCAGCTTGGTGGTGGGACTAGCGGGGGAGACCCAGTACTTC. It is translated as CASSLVVGLAGETQYF.